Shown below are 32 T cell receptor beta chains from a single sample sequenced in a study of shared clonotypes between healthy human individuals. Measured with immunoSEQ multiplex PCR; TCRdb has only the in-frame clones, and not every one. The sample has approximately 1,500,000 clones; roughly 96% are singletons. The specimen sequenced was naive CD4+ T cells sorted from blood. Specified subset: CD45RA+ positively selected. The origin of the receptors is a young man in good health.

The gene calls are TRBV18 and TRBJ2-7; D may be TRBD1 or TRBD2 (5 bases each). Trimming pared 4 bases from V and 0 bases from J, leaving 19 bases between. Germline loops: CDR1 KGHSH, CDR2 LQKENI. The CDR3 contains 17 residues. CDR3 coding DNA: TGTGCCAGCTCACTACGACTGGGACCGCACCTCTCCTACGAGCAGTACTTC. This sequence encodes CASSLRLGPHLSYEQYF.

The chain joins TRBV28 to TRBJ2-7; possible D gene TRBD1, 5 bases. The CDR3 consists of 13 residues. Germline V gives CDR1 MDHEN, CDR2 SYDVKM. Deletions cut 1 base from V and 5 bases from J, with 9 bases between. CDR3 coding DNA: TGTGCCAGCAGTTTATTCCCGACAGACGAGCAGTACTTC. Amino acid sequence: CASSLFPTDEQYF. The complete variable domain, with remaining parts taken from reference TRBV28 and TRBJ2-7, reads DVKVTQSSRYLVKRTGEKVFLECVQDMDHENMFWYRQDPGLGLRLIYFSYDVKMKEKGDIPEGYSVSREKKERFSLILESASTNQTSMYLCASSLFPTDEQYFGPGTRLTVT.

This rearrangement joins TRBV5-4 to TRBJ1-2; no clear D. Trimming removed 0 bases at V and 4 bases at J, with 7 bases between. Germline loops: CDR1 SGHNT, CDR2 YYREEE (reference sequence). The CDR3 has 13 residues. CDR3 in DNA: TGTGCCAGCAGCTTGGGTCCCTTCTATGGCTACACCTTC. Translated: CASSLGPFYGYTF.

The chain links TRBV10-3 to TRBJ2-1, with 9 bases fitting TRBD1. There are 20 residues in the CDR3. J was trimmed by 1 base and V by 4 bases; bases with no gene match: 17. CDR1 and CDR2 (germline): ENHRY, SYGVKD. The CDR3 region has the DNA TGTGCCATCAGTGGAAACCAGGCCGGGACAGGGATAGGGTCCTACAATGAGCAGTTCTTC. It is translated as CAISGNQAGTGIGSYNEQFF.

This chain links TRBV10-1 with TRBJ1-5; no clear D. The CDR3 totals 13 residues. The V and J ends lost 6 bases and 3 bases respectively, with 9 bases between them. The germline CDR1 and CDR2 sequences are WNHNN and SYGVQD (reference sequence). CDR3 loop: CASSAGVNQPQHF. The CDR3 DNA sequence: TGCGCCAGCAGCGCGGGAGTCAATCAGCCCCAGCATTTT.

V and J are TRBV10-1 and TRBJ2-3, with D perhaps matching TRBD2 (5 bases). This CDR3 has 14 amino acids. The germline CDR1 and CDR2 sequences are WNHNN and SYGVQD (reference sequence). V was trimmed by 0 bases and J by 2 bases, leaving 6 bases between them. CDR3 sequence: CASSESGDTDTQYF. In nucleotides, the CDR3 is TGCGCCAGCAGTGAGTCCGGGGACACAGATACGCAGTATTTT.

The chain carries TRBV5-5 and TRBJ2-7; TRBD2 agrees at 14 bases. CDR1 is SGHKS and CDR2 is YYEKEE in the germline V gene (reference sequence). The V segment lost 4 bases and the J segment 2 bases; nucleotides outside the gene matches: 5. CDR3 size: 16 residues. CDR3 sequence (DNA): TGTGCCAGCAGCAGGGGACTAGCGGGAGTCCCCTACGAGCAGTACTTC. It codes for CASSRGLAGVPYEQYF.

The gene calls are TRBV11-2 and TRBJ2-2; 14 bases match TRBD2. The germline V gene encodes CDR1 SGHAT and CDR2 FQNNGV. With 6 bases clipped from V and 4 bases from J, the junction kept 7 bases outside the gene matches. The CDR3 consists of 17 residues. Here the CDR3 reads CASRGLAGVIGTGELFF. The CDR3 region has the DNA TGTGCCAGCAGGGGACTAGCGGGAGTAATCGGCACCGGGGAGCTGTTTTTT.

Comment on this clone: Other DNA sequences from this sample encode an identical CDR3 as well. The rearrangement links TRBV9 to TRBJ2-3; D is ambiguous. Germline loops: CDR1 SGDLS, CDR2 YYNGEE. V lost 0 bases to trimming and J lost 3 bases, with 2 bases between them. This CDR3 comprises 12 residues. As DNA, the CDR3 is TGTGCCAGCAGCGTAGATACAGATACGCAGTATTTT. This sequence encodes CASSVDTDTQYF. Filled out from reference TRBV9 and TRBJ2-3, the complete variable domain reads DSGVTQTPKHLITATGQRVTLRCSPRSGDLSVYWYQQSLDQGLQFLIQYYNGEERAKGNILERFSAQQFPDLHSELNLSSLELGDSALYFCASSVDTDTQYFGPGTRLTVL.

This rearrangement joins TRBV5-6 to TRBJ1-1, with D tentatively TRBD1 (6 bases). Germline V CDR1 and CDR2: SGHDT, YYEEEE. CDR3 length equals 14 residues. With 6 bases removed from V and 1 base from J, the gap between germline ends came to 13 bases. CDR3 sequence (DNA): TGTGCCAGCACCAAGGGGGGGGCGAACACTGAAGCTTTCTTT. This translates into CASTKGGANTEAFF. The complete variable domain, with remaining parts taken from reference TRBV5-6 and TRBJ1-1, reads DAGVTQSPTHLIKTRGQQVTLRCSPKSGHDTVSWYQQALGQGPQFIFQYYEEEERQRGNFPDRFSGHQFPNYSSELNVNALLLGDSALYLCASTKGGANTEAFFGQGTRLTVV.

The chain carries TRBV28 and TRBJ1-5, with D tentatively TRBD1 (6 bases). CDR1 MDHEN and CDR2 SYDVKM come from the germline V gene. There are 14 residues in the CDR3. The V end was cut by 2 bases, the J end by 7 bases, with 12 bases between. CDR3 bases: TGTGCCAGCAGTTTAGGGGGGCCGGGGCAGCCCCAGCATTTT. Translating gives CASSLGGPGQPQHF. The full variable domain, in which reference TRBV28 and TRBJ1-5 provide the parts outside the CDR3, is DVKVTQSSRYLVKRTGEKVFLECVQDMDHENMFWYRQDPGLGLRLIYFSYDVKMKEKGDIPEGYSVSREKKERFSLILESASTNQTSMYLCASSLGGPGQPQHFGDGTRLSIL.

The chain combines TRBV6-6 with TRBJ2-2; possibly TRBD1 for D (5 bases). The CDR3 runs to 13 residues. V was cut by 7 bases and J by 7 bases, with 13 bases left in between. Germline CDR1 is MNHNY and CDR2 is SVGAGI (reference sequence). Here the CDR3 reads CASIVERGGELFF. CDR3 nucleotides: TGTGCCAGCATTGTAGAAAGGGGCGGGGAGCTGTTTTTT.

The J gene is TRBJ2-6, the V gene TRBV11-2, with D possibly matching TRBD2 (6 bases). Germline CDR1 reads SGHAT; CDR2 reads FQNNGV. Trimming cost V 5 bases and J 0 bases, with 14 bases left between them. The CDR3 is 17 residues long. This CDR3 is CASSQSGVSSGANVLTF. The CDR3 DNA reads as TGTGCCAGCAGCCAGTCGGGAGTTAGCTCTGGGGCCAACGTCCTGACTTTC.

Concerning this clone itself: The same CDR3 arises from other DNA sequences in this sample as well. DNA for the CDR3: TGCGCCAGCAGCTTGACTAGCCCAGAGACCCAGTACTTC. This sequence encodes CASSLTSPETQYF. V and J are TRBV5-1 and TRBJ2-5; D is possibly TRBD2 (6 bases). With 1 base removed from V and 4 bases from J, the gap between germline ends came to 8 bases. This CDR3 region has 13 residues. Germline V gene lookup returns CDR1 SGHRS and CDR2 YFSETQ.

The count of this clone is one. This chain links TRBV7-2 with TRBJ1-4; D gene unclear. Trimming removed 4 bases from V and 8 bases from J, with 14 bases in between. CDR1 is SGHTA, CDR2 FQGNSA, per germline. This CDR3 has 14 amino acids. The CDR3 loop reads CASSYSFGREKLFF. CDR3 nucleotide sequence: TGTGCCAGCAGCTATAGTTTTGGGAGGGAAAAACTGTTTTTT.

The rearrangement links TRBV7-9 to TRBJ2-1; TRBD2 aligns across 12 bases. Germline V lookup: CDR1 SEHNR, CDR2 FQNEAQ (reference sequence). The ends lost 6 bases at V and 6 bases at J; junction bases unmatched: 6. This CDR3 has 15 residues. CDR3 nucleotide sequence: TGTGCCAGCAGAACTAGCGGGAGGCCGCCCAATGAGCAGTTCTTC. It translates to CASRTSGRPPNEQFF.

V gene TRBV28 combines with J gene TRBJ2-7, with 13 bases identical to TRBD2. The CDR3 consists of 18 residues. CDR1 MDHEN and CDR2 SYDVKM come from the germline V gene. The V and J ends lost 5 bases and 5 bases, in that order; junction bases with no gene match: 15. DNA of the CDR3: TGTGCCAGCAGTCCCCTTTTCCCTCGACTAGCGGGAGGCCACGAGCAGTACTTC. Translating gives CASSPLFPRLAGGHEQYF.

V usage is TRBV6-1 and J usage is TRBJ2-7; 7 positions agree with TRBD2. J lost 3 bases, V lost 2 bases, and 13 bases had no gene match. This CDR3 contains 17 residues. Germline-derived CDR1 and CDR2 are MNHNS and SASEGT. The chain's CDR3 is CASSEPTTSRSFYEQYF. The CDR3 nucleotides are TGTGCCAGCAGTGAACCGACGACTAGCAGGTCGTTCTACGAGCAGTACTTC.

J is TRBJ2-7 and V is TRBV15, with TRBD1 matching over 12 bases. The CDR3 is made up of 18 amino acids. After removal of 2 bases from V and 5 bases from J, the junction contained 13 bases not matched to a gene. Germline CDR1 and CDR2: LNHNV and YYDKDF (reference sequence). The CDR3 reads CATSRNRDRGRFIDEQYF. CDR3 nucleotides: TGTGCCACCAGCAGAAACCGGGACAGGGGGCGGTTTATTGACGAGCAGTACTTC.

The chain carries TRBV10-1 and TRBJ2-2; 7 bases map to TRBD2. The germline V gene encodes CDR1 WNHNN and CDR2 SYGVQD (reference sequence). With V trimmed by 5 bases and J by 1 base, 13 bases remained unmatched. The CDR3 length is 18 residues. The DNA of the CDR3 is TGCGCCAGCAGTAGATTGCGGGGGTCGACAGAGAACACCGGGGAGCTGTTTTTT. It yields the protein CASSRLRGSTENTGELFF.

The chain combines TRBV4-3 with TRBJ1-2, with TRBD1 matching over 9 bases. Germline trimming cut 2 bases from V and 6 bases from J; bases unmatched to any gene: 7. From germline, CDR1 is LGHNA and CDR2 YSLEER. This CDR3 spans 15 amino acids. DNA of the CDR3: TGCGCCAGCAGCCAAACCGGGACAGGGCTCAATGGCTACACCTTC. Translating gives CASSQTGTGLNGYTF.

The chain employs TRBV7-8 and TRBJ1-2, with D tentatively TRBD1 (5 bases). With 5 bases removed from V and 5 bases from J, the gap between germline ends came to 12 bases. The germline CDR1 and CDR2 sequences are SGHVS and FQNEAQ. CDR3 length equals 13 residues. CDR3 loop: CASSPDSGYGYTF. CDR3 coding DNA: TGTGCCAGCAGCCCCGACAGTGGATATGGCTACACCTTC.

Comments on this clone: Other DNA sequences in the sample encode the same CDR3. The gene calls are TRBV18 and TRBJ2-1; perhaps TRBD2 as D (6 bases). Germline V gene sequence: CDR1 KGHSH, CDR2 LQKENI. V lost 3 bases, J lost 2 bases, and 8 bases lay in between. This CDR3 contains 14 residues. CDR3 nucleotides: TGTGCCAGCTCACCGGCGGGGACCTACAATGAGCAGTTCTTC. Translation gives CASSPAGTYNEQFF.

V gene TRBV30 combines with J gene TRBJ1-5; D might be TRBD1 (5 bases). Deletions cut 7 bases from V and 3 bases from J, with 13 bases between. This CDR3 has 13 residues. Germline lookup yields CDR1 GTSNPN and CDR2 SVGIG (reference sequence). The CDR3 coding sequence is TGTGCCTCGGGACTGACGACCAATCAGCCCCAGCATTTT. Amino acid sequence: CASGLTTNQPQHF.

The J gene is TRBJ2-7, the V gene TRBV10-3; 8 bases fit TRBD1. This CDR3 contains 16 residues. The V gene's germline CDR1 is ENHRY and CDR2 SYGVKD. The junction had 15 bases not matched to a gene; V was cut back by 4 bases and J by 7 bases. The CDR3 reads CAISGPGDRQGGEQYF. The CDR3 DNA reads TGTGCCATCAGTGGCCCAGGGGACAGGCAAGGGGGTGAGCAGTACTTC.

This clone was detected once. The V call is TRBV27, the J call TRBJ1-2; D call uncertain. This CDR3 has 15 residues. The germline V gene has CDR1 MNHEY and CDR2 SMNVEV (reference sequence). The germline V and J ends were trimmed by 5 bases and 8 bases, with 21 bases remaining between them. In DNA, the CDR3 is TGTGCCAGCAGTACCTCCCTCCGGGCCTGGAGAGGCTACACCTTC. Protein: CASSTSLRAWRGYTF.

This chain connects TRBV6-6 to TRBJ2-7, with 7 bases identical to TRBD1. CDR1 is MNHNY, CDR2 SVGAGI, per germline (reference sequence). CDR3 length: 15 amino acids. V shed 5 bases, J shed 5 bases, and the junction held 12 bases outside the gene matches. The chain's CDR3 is CASSLPQGLANEQYF. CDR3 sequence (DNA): TGTGCCAGCAGTCTACCACAGGGGCTTGCGAACGAGCAGTACTTC.

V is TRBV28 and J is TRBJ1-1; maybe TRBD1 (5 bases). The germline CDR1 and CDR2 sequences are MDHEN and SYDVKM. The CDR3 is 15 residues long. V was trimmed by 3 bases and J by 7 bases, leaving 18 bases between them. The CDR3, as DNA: TGTGCCAGCAGTTTTCTTGGGTTTCGGGACGGTGAAGCTTTCTTT. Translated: CASSFLGFRDGEAFF.

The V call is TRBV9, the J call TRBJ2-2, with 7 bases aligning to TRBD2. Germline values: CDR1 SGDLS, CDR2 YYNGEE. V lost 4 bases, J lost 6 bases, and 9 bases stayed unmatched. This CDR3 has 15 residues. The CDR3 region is CASSRTGRDPGELFF. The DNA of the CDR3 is TGTGCCAGCAGCCGGACGGGGAGGGATCCCGGGGAGCTGTTTTTT.

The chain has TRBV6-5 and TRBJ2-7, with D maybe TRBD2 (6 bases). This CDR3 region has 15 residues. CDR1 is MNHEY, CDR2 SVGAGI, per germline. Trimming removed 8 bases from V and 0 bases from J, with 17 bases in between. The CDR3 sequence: CASWIGGTTSYEQYF. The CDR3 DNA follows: TGTGCCAGCTGGATCGGAGGGACGACCTCCTACGAGCAGTACTTC.

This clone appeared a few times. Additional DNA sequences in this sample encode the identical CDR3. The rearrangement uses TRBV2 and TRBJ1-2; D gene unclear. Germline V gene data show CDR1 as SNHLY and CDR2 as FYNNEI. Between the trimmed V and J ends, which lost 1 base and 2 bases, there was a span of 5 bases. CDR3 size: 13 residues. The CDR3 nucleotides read TGTGCCAGCAGTGAAGGTCAGAACTATGGCTACACCTTC. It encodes CASSEGQNYGYTF.

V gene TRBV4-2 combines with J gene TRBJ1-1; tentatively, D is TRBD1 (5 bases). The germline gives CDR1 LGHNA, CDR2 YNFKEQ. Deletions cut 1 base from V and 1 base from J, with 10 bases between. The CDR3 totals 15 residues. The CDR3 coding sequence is TGTGCCAGCAGCCAAGTCTCCAGGGAGAACACTGAAGCTTTCTTT. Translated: CASSQVSRENTEAFF.